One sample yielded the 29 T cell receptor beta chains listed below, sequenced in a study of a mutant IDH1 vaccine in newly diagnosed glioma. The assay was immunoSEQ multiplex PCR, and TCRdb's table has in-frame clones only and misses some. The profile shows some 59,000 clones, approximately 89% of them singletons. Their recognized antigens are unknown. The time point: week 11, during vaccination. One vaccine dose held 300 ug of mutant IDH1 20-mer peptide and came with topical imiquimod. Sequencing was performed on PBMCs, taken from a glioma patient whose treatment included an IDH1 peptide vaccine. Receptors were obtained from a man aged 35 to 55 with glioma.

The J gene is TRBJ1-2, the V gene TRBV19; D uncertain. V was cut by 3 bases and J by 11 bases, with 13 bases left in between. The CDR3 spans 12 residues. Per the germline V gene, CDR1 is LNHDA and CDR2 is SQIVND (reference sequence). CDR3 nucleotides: TGTGCCAGTAGTATGAACAGCCGTCGATACACCTTC. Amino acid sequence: CASSMNSRRYTF. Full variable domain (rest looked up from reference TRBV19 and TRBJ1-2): DGGITQSPKYLFRKEGQNVTLSCEQNLNHDAMYWYRQDPGQGLRLIYYSQIVNDFQKGDIAEGYSVSREKKESFPLTVTSAQKNPTAFYLCASSMNSRRYTFGSGTRLTVV.

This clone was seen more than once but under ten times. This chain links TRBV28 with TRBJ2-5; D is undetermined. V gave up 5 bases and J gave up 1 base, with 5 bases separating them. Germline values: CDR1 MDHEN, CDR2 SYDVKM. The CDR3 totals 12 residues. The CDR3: CASSIGQETQYF. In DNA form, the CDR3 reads TGTGCCAGCAGTATAGGCCAAGAGACCCAGTACTTC.

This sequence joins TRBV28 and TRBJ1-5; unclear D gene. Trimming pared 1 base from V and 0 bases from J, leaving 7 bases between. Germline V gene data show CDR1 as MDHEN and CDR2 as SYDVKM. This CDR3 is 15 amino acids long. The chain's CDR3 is CASSLSGDSNQPQHF. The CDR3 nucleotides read TGTGCCAGCAGTTTATCGGGAGATAGCAATCAGCCCCAGCATTTT.

In DNA, the CDR3 is TGTGCCAGCAGCTTAAGAGGGACAGGGTTCTACGAGCAGTACGTC. Its protein is CASSLRGTGFYEQYV. This chain uses TRBV11-2 with TRBJ2-7, with 9 bases lining up with TRBD1. This CDR3 spans 15 amino acids. J was trimmed by 3 bases and V by 2 bases; bases with no gene match: 5. The germline gives CDR1 SGHAT, CDR2 FQNNGV.

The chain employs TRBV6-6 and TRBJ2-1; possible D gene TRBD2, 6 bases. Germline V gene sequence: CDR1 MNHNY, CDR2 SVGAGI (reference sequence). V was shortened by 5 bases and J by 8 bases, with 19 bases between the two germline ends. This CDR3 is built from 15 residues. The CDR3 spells CASSNGGVRSDEQFF. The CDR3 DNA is TGTGCCAGCAGTAACGGGGGTGTCCGTAGCGATGAGCAGTTCTTC.

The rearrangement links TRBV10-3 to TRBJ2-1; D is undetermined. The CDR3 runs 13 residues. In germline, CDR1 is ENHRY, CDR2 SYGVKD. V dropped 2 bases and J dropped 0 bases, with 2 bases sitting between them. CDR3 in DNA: TGTGCCATCAGTGAGAGCTCCTACAATGAGCAGTTCTTC. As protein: CAISESSYNEQFF.

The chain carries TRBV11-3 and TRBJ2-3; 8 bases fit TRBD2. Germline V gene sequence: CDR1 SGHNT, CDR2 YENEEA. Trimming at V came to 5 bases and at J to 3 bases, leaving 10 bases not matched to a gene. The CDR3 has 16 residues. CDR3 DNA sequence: TGTGCCAGCAGCGAAGGCAAGCGGGAGAGGACAGATACGCAGTATTTT. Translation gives CASSEGKRERTDTQYF.

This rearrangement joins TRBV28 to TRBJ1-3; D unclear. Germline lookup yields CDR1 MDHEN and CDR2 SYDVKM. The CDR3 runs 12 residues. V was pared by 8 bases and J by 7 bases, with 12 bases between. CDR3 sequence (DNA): TGTGCCAGCGGGCCTCGGTCGAACACCATATATTTT. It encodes CASGPRSNTIYF.

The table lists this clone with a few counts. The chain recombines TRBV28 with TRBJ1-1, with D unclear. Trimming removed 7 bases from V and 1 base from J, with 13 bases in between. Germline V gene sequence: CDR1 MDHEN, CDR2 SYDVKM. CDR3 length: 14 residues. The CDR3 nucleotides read TGTGCCAGCACCCCTTGGGGAAGGAACACTGAAGCTTTCTTT. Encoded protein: CASTPWGRNTEAFF.

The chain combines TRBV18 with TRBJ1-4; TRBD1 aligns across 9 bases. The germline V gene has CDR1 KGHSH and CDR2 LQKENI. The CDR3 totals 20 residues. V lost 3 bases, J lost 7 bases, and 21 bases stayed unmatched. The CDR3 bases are TGTGCCAGCTCACCCACGCAAATGACCGGGACAGGGAAGGAGACTGAAAAACTGTTTTTT. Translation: CASSPTQMTGTGKETEKLFF.

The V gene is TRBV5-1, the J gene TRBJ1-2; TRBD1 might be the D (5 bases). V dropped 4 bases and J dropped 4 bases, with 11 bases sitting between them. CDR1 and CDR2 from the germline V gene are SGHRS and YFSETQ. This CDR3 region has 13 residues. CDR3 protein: CASSLGHSYGYTF. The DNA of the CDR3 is TGCGCCAGCAGCCTAGGACATAGCTATGGCTACACCTTC.

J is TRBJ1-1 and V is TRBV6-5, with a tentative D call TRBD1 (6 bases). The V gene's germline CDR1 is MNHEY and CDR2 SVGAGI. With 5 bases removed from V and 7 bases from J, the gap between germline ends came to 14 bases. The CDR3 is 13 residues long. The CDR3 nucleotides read TGTGCCAGCAGTCGCTTAGGGACATATGAAGCTTTCTTT. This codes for CASSRLGTYEAFF.

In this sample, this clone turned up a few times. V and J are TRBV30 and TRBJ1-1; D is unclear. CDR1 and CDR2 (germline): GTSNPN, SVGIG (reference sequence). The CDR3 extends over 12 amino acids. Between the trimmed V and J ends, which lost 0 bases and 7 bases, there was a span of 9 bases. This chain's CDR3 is CAWSVFGSEAFF. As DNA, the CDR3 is TGTGCCTGGAGTGTATTCGGGAGTGAAGCTTTCTTT.

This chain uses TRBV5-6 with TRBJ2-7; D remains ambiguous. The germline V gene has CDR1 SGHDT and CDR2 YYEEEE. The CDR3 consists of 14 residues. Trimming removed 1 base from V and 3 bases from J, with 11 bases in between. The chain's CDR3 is CASSLTPSSYEQYF. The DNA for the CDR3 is TGTGCCAGCAGCTTGACCCCGAGTAGCTACGAGCAGTACTTC.

The CDR3 loop reads CASSMYQDRVDNQPQHF. The DNA of the CDR3 is TGTGCCAGTAGTATGTATCAGGACAGGGTGGACAATCAGCCCCAGCATTTT. The chain combines TRBV19 with TRBJ1-5; TRBD1 agrees at 8 bases. Germline V CDR1 and CDR2: LNHDA, SQIVND (reference sequence). V lost 3 bases, J lost 3 bases, and 10 bases stayed unmatched. The CDR3 totals 17 residues.

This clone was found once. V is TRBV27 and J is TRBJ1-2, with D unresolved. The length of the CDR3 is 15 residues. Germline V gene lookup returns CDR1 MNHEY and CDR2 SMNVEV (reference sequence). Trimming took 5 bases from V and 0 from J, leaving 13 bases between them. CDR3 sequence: CASSPWVLANYGYTF. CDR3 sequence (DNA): TGTGCCAGCAGTCCTTGGGTCTTGGCTAACTATGGCTACACCTTC.

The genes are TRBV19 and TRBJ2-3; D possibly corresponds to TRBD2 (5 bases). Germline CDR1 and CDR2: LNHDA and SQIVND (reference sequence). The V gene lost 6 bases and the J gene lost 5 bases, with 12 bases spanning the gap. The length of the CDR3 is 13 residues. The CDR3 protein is CASSPGGLDTQYF. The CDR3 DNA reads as TGTGCCAGTAGCCCCGGAGGCCTAGATACGCAGTATTTT.

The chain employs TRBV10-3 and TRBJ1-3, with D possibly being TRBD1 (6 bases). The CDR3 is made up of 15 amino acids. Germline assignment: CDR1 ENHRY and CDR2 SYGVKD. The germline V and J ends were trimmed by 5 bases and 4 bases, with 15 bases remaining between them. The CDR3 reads CAISPNGGAGNTIYF. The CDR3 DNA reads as TGTGCCATCAGTCCAAACGGGGGGGCAGGAAACACCATATATTTT.

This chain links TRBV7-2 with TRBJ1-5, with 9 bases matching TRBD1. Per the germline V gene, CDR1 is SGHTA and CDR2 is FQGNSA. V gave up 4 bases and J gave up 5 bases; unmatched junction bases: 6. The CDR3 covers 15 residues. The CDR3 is CASSSRWTGDQPQHF. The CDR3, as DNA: TGTGCCAGCAGCTCCCGGTGGACAGGGGATCAGCCCCAGCATTTT.

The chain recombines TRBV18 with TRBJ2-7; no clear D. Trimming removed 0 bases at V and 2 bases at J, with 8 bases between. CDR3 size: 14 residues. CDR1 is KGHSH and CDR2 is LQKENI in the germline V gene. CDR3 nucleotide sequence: TGTGCCAGCTCACCACCGGGCGGCGCCTACGAGCAGTACTTC. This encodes CASSPPGGAYEQYF.

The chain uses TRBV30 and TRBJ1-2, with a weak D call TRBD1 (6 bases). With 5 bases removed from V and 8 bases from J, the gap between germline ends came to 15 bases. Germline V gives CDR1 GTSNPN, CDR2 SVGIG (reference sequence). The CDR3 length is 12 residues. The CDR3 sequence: CAWALQGRGYTF. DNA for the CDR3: TGTGCCTGGGCCTTGCAGGGGCGAGGCTACACCTTC.

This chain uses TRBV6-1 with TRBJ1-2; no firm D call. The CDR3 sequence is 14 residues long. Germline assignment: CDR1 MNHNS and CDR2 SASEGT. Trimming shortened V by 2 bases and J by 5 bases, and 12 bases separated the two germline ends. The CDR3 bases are TGTGCCAGCAGTGAAAGCAGGTACCGTTATGGCTACACCTTC. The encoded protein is CASSESRYRYGYTF.

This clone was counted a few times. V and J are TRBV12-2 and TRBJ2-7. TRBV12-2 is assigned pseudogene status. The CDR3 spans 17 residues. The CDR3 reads CASRLGGGVPQPIEQYV. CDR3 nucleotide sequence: TGTGCAAGTCGCTTAGGGGGTGGGGTCCCCCAACCTATCGAGCAGTACGTC.

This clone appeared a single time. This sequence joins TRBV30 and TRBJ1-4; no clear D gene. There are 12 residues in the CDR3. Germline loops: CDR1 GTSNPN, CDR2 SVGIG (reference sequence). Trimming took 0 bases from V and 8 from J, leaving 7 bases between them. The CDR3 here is CAWSVIREKLFF. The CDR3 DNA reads TGTGCCTGGAGTGTAATCAGAGAAAAACTGTTTTTT.

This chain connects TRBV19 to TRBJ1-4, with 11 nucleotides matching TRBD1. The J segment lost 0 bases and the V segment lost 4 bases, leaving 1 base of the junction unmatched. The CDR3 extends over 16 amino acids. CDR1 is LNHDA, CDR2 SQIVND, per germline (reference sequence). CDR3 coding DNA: TGTGCCAGTAGTAAGGGACAGGGGGCAACTAATGAAAAACTGTTTTTT. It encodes CASSKGQGATNEKLFF.

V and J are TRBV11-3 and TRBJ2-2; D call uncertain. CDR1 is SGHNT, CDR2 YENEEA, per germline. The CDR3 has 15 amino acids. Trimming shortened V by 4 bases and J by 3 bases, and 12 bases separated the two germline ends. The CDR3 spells CASSSSLRDTGELFF. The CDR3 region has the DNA TGTGCCAGCAGCTCCTCCCTCCGGGACACCGGGGAGCTGTTTTTT.

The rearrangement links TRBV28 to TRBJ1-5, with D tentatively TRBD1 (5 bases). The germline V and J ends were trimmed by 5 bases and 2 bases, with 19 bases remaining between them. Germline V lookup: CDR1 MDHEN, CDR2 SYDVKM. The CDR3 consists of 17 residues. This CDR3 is CASSLPLVGLRNQPQHF. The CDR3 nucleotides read TGTGCCAGCAGTCTCCCTCTCGTGGGGCTACGCAATCAGCCCCAGCATTTT.

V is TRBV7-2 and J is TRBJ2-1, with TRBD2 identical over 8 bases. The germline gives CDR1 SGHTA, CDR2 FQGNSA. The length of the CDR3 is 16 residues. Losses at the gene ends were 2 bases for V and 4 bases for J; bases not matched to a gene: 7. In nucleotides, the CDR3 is TGTGCCAGCAGCTTACGCCGGGGGGGCCTATACAATGAGCAGTTCTTC. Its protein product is CASSLRRGGLYNEQFF.

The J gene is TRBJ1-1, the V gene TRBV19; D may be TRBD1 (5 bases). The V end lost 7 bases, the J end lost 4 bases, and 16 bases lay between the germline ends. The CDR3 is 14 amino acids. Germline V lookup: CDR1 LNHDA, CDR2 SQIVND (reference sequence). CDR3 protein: CASTPRGMGTEAFF. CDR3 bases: TGTGCCAGTACCCCCCGGGGGATGGGCACTGAAGCTTTCTTT.